The rows below give T cell receptor beta chains drawn from one sample of a study of shared clonotypes between healthy human individuals. Method: immunoSEQ multiplex PCR; TCRdb's copy keeps in-frame clones and lacks some. The sample records approximately 1,000,000 clones, more than 75% being singletons. Sequencing input: memory CD4+ T cells from PBMCs. Source of these receptors: a man between 18 and 35 years old in good health. Some clones in this sample may be carry-over from other donors' samples. The CDR3 runs from the conserved cysteine through the conserved F or W. A D gene is named only where the DNA matches it firmly. Expanded clones are given a class, and other clones once, few, many or no size at all.

TRBV5-4	TRBJ1-3	TRBD1	16	-	TGTGCCAGCAGCTCCGGACAGGGGGCTGCGGGAAACACCATATATTTT	CASSSGQGAAGNTIYF
TRBV5-4	TRBJ1-1	-	15	-	TGTGCCAGCAGCTTGGGGGGGACCATGAACACTGAAGCTTTCTTT	CASSLGGTMNTEAFF
TRBV4-3	TRBJ1-1	TRBD1	15	-	TGCGCCAGCAGCCGCCAGGGACAGCCGTACACTGAAGCTTTCTTT	CASSRQGQPYTEAFF
TRBV5-6	TRBJ1-3	-	18	-	TGTGCCAGCAGCTCCGGGGGTGGAGGGCGCCTCTCTGGAAACACCATATATTTT	CASSSGGGGRLSGNTIYF
TRBV10-3	TRBJ1-5	-	13	once	TGTGCCATCAGTGATCAGGAGAATCAGCCCCAGCATTTT	CAISDQENQPQHF
TRBV6-1	TRBJ2-1	-	16	-	TGTGCCAGCAGTGGCAGGGCCCCTAGCTCCTACAATGAGCAGTTCTTC	CASSGRAPSSYNEQFF
TRBV30	TRBJ1-2	-	13	-	TGTGCCTGGAGTGTACAACCCTTCGGTGGCTACACCTTC	CAWSVQPFGGYTF
TRBV7-7	TRBJ2-3	TRBD1	14	once	TGTGCCAGCAGCCTGGGACAGACAACAGATACGCAGTATTTT	CASSLGQTTDTQYF
TRBV7-9	TRBJ1-2	-	12	-	TGTGCCAGCAGCTTTACAGGGAATGGCTACACCTTC	CASSFTGNGYTF
TRBV2	TRBJ1-4	-	14	many	TGTGCCAGCAGTGACAGGGGAACTAATGAAAAACTGTTTTTT	CASSDRGTNEKLFF
TRBV4-3	TRBJ2-1	TRBD2	20	-	TGCGCCAGCAGCCAAGATGAGGGACTAGCGGGAGTACCCGGGGGCAATGAGCAGTTCTTC	CASSQDEGLAGVPGGNEQFF
TRBV4-1	TRBJ2-1	-	16	-	TGCGCCAGCAGCCAAATGGTGGTAGGGGGGCGCAATGAGCAGTTCTTC	CASSQMVVGGRNEQFF
TRBV28	TRBJ2-1	-	11	-	TGTGCCAGCAGCCACCCACGGGAGCAGTTCTTC	CASSHPREQFF
TRBV30	TRBJ1-3	-	13	-	TGTGCCTGGAGTGAAGTCAGTGGAAACACCATATATTTT	CAWSEVSGNTIYF
TRBV9	TRBJ1-2	-	15	once	TGTGCCAGCAGCGTAGGCGCCAGGCAAGACTATGGCTACACCTTC	CASSVGARQDYGYTF
TRBV18	TRBJ2-5	-	14	once	TGTGCCAGCTCACCCAGCCTCGTCCCCGAGACCCAGTACTTC	CASSPSLVPETQYF
TRBV5-1	TRBJ1-1	TRBD1	15	many	TGCGCCAGCAGCCGATCCCTAGGACAGGACACTGAAGCTTTCTTT	CASSRSLGQDTEAFF
TRBV4-1	TRBJ1-2	-	13	once	TGCGCCAGCAGCCAGCGAGAGAACTATGGCTACACCTTC	CASSQRENYGYTF
TRBV28	TRBJ2-7	TRBD1	15	-	TGTGCCAGCAGTTTATCACGGACAGGGGGCGGCGAGCAGTACTTC	CASSLSRTGGGEQYF
TRBV27	TRBJ1-2	-	13	few	TGTGCCTCCAGCCCGGGACTCCCGGGGGGCTACACCTTC	CASSPGLPGGYTF
TRBV15	TRBJ1-1	-	15	-	TGTGCCACCAGCAGAACCGCCGGGACAAGGGCTGAAGCTTTCTTT	CATSRTAGTRAEAFF
TRBV5-1	TRBJ2-1	-	15	many	TGCGCCAGCAGCTTGTCGGCGGGAATTGGGAATGAGCAGTTCTTC	CASSLSAGIGNEQFF
TRBV7-2	TRBJ2-1	TRBD2	16	-	TGTGCCAGCAACTTAGAGGGGACTAGCGGGAGTGGAGAGCAGTTCTTC	CASNLEGTSGSGEQFF
TRBV25-1	TRBJ1-2	-	15	-	TGTGCCAGCAGTGAATCCAACCGTAGGATAGGCGGCTACACCTTC	CASSESNRRIGGYTF
TRBV9	TRBJ1-1	TRBD1	14	-	TGTGCCAGCAGCGCCGGGACAGGGCTAACTGAAGCTTTCTTT	CASSAGTGLTEAFF
TRBV4-2	TRBJ1-1	-	16	-	TGTGCCAGCAGCCAAGGGGTAAGGGCAGGGCGGACTGAAGCTTTCTTT	CASSQGVRAGRTEAFF
TRBV10-3	TRBJ2-3	TRBD2	14	-	TGTGCCATCATGATGGGCGGGAGCTCAGATACGCAGTATTTT	CAIMMGGSSDTQYF
TRBV19	TRBJ1-1	-	15	once	TGTGCCATAGGGATCCTCCGGGTCATGCTTTGGTTCGCTTTCTTT	CAIGILRVMLWFAFF
TRBV28	TRBJ2-1	TRBD2	17	once	TGTGCCGCATCACCGACAGGGGGACTAGCGGGAGCCAATGAGCAGTTCTTC	CAASPTGGLAGANEQFF
TRBV7-9	TRBJ1-5	-	15	-	TGTGCCAGCAGCTTGTCTTCTGGGAGCAATCAGCCCCAGCATTTT	CASSLSSGSNQPQHF
TRBV28	TRBJ2-7	TRBD2	14	-	TGTGCCAGCAGGTGGGGGGGAGGTAGTTTCGAGCAGTACTTC	CASRWGGGSFEQYF
TRBV7-3	TRBJ2-3	-	13	-	TGTGCCAGCAGCTCGAGCTACAGAGATACGCAGTATTTT	CASSSSYRDTQYF
TRBV28	TRBJ2-7	-	14	-	TGTGCCAGCAGTTTATTCGCGGGCGGGTACGAGCAGTACTTC	CASSLFAGGYEQYF
TRBV19	TRBJ1-5	-	15	once	TGTGCCAGTAGTATAGATTGGGGGGCGCTCCAGCCCCAGCATTTT	CASSIDWGALQPQHF
TRBV7-7	TRBJ2-2	-	14	-	TGTGCCATCAGGGAGACAGGGAACACCGGGGAGCTGTTTTTT	CAIRETGNTGELFF
TRBV6-5	TRBJ2-2	-	15	-	TGTGCCAGCAGGCGCGGGCTACCTTCGTCCGGGGAGCTGTTTTTT	CASRRGLPSSGELFF
TRBV9	TRBJ1-4	-	15	many	TGTGCCAGCGCCGCGGGGAAGGAGGCGACTGAAAAACTGTTTTTT	CASAAGKEATEKLFF
TRBV7-3	TRBJ2-3	-	13	once	TGTGCCAGCAGCTCGGGGAGCGCAGATACGCAGTATTTT	CASSSGSADTQYF
TRBV15	TRBJ1-1	-	12	-	TGTGCCACCAGCAGAGATAGGGTCCGCGCTTTCTTT	CATSRDRVRAFF
TRBV4-3	TRBJ2-5	-	15	-	TGCGCCAGCAGCCAGGATTCGACCCTCGGGGAGACCCAGTACTTC	CASSQDSTLGETQYF
TRBV28	TRBJ1-2	TRBD1	14	-	TGTGCCAGCAGGATACAGGGGGCAGACTATGGCTACACCTTC	CASRIQGADYGYTF
TRBV7-9	TRBJ2-3	TRBD2	17	once	TGTGCCAGCAGCTTAGGGGGACTAGCGGGCCTCACAGATACGCAGTATTTT	CASSLGGLAGLTDTQYF
TRBV7-3	TRBJ2-5	-	13	-	TGTGCCAGCAGCAGATACGTGGAGGAGACCCAGTACTTC	CASSRYVEETQYF
TRBV27	TRBJ1-4	TRBD1	13	-	TGTGCCACCGCGGACAGGCCTAATGAAAAACTGTTTTTT	CATADRPNEKLFF
TRBV9	TRBJ2-1	TRBD2	15	-	TGTGCCAGCAGCCGAGAGACTAGCGCTCGCAATGAGCAGTTCTTC	CASSRETSARNEQFF
TRBV27	TRBJ2-2	TRBD1	15	-	TGTGCCAGCAGTTTCCGGGACAGGGCGGTCGGGGAGCTGTTTTTT	CASSFRDRAVGELFF
TRBV10-3	TRBJ1-1	TRBD1	16	-	TGTGCCATCAGTGAGAGGACAGGGTCCATGAACACTGAAGCTTTCTTT	CAISERTGSMNTEAFF
TRBV6-5	TRBJ2-3	-	13	-	TGTGCCAGCAGTCCACCCTACCCAGATACGCAGTATTTT	CASSPPYPDTQYF
TRBV5-4	TRBJ2-6	-	16	-	TGTGCCAGCAGCTTGACAGGGGGGGCTGGGGCCAACGTCCTGACTTTC	CASSLTGGAGANVLTF
TRBV9	TRBJ2-1	TRBD2	16	-	TGTGCCAGCAGCGTGGGGACTAGCGGTTTTTACAATGAGCAGTTCTTC	CASSVGTSGFYNEQFF
TRBV28	TRBJ1-4	TRBD1	15	-	TGTGCCAGCAGATCCAGGGGGCGGTTAGATGAAAAACTGTTTTTT	CASRSRGRLDEKLFF
TRBV11-2	TRBJ1-4	-	14	-	TGTGCCAGCAGCCCGGGACGTTTTAATGAAAAACTGTTTTTT	CASSPGRFNEKLFF
TRBV10-3	TRBJ1-2	-	15	few	TGTGCCATCAGTGAGTCGAGAGGGCTTGGCTATGGCTACACCTTC	CAISESRGLGYGYTF
TRBV5-4	TRBJ2-1	TRBD2	16	-	TGTGCCAGCAGCTTGGGTAGCGGGATCTCAGTGAATGAGCAGTTCTTC	CASSLGSGISVNEQFF
TRBV10-3	TRBJ2-7	-	12	-	TGTGCCATCAGTGCGGGAGAAGGCGAGCAGTACTTC	CAISAGEGEQYF
TRBV6-5	TRBJ1-1	-	11	few	TGTGCCAGCAGTTACTCTGGGGTATCCCTCTTT	CASSYSGVSLF
TRBV7-6	TRBJ2-1	TRBD1	15	-	TGTGCCAGCAGCTTCTTCGGGACAGCCTACAATGAGCAGTTCTTC	CASSFFGTAYNEQFF